A single sample is the source of the 8 T cell receptor beta chains below, sequenced in a study of neoadjuvant anti-PD-1 for oral cavity cancer. Produced via immunoSEQ multiplex PCR; TCRdb's table is partial and in-frame only. This table has a few thousand clones, nearly 60% appearing once. The sample was tumor tissue, taken before nivolumab (anti-PD-1) treatment. These TCRs come from a person between 40 and 80 years old with oral cavity squamous cell carcinoma.

The rearrangement links TRBV7-2 to TRBJ2-3, with D unresolved. V lost 4 bases, J lost 2 bases, and 10 bases lay in between. The CDR3 consists of 14 residues. Germline-derived CDR1 and CDR2 are SGHTA and FQGNSA. The CDR3 DNA is TGTGCCAGCAGCTCGTATCTTTACACAGATACGCAGTATTTT. Translated, it gives CASSSYLYTDTQYF.

The chain joins TRBV6-4 to TRBJ2-7, with no clear D. CDR1 MRHNA and CDR2 SNTAGT come from the germline V gene. The CDR3 extends over 12 amino acids. V shed 3 bases and J shed 6 bases, with 9 bases lying between them. The CDR3 reads CASSEAPREQYF. CDR3 bases: TGTGCCAGCAGTGAAGCCCCACGCGAGCAGTACTTC.

This clone has just a few counts. The chain employs TRBV5-6 and TRBJ1-5; D ambiguous. This CDR3 contains 14 residues. Trimming cost V 1 base and J 0 bases, with 5 bases left between them. CDR1 is SGHDT, CDR2 YYEEEE, per germline. CDR3 sequence (DNA): TGTGCCAGCAGCTTGCAGAATAGCAATCAGCCCCAGCATTTT. Its protein is CASSLQNSNQPQHF.

This clone was detected only a few times. The chain joins TRBV11-2 to TRBJ2-1; maybe TRBD2 (6 bases). The CDR3 runs 14 residues. Trimming cost V 5 bases and J 8 bases, with 16 bases left between them. Per the germline V gene, CDR1 is SGHAT and CDR2 is FQNNGV. CDR3 amino acids: CASSPRDLRDEQFF. The CDR3 DNA reads TGTGCCAGCAGCCCCAGGGACTTGCGGGATGAGCAGTTCTTC.

The CDR3 sequence is CASSYREQETQYF. DNA of the CDR3: TGTGCCAGCTCATACAGGGAACAAGAGACCCAGTACTTC. The V call is TRBV2, the J call TRBJ2-5; D may be TRBD1 (6 bases). V lost 8 bases and J 2 bases, leaving 12 bases between the germline ends. CDR3 size: 13 residues. Germline CDR1 reads SNHLY; CDR2 reads FYNNEI. The variable domain in full, with the rest retrieved from reference TRBV2 and TRBJ2-5, is EPEVTQTPSHQVTQMGQEVILRCVPISNHLYFYWYRQILGQKVEFLVSFYNNEISEKSEIFDDQFSVERPDGSNFTLKIRSTKLEDSAMYFCASSYREQETQYFGPGTRLLVL.

This clone qualifies as medium-sized. V usage is TRBV9 and J usage is TRBJ1-1; D is possibly TRBD1 (6 bases). There are 13 residues in the CDR3. CDR1 is SGDLS, CDR2 YYNGEE, per germline. V was shortened by 4 bases and J by 9 bases, with 16 bases between the two germline ends. CDR3 sequence: CASSLGTSGKAFF. In nucleotides, the CDR3 is TGTGCCAGCAGCCTTGGGACAAGCGGTAAAGCTTTCTTT.

CDR3 in amino acids: CASTPPWTLYEQYF. In DNA, the CDR3 is TGTGCCAGCACCCCACCCTGGACACTCTACGAGCAGTACTTC. The chain recombines TRBV7-9 with TRBJ2-7, with D perhaps TRBD1 (5 bases). V was pared by 7 bases and J by 3 bases, with 16 bases between. The CDR3 extends over 14 amino acids. Germline V lookup: CDR1 SEHNR, CDR2 FQNEAQ (reference sequence).

The chain recombines TRBV5-5 with TRBJ2-5; 10 bases line up with TRBD1. Per germline, CDR1 SGHKS and CDR2 YYEKEE (reference sequence). This CDR3 spans 15 amino acids. Losses at the gene ends were 3 bases for V and 0 bases for J; bases not matched to a gene: 2. The CDR3 loop reads CASSWGQGYQETQYF. CDR3 nucleotides: TGTGCCAGCAGCTGGGGACAGGGGTACCAAGAGACCCAGTACTTC.